This T cell receptor (beta chain) is from a study of blood T cell repertoires in COVID-19. Looking at the study overall: Collection of acute and convalescent COVID-19 samples took place in the United States, Italy and Spain. PBMCs, B-cell-depleted T cells, or T cells provided the cDNA or gDNA that made up the material.

Methods used by the authors: Reference gene primer amplification gave nucleated cell count estimates. Profiled with immunoSEQ multiplex PCR; TCRdb holds only in-frame clones, not every one. That table is the source of V, J and clone size, and D and trimming were worked out from the DNA. This sample has over 85,000 clones, with over 70% found just once. The sequenced sample was peripheral blood. The TCR sequence derives from a man in his sixties or seventies with acute or convalescent COVID-19.

The CDR3 DNA is TGTGCCAGCAGCTTGGCGGGGTACAATCAGCCCCAGCATTTT. Translation: CASSLAGYNQPQHF. The chain employs TRBV5-4 and TRBJ1-5; unclear D gene. The germline V gene encodes CDR1 SGHNT and CDR2 YYREEE (reference sequence). With 0 bases removed from V and 3 bases from J, the gap between germline ends came to 7 bases. The CDR3 sequence is 14 residues long.